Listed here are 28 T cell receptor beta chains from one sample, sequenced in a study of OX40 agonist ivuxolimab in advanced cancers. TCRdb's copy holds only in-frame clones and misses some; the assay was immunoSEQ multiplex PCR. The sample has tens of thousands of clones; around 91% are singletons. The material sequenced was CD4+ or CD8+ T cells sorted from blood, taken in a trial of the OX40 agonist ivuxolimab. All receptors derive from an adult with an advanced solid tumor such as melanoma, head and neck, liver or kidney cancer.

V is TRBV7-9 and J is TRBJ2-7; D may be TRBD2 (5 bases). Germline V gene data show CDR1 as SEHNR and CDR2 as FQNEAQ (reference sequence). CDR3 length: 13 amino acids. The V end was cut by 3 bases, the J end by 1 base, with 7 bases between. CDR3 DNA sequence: TGTGCCAGCAGCTTGGAGGAGTCCTACGAGCAGTACTTC. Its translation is CASSLEESYEQYF.

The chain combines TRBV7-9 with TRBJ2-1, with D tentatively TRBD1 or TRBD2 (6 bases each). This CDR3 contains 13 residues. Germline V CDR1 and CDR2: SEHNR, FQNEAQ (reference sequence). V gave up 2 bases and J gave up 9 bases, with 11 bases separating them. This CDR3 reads CASSLPGAGEQFF. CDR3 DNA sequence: TGTGCCAGCAGCTTACCGGGGGCAGGTGAGCAGTTCTTC.

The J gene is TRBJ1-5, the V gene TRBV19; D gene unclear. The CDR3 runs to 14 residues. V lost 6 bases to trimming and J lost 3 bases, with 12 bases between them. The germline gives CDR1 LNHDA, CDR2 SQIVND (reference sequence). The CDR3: CASSTDGDNQPQHF. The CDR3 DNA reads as TGTGCCAGTAGCACGGACGGGGACAATCAGCCCCAGCATTTT. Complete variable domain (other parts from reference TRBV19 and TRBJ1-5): DGGITQSPKYLFRKEGQNVTLSCEQNLNHDAMYWYRQDPGQGLRLIYYSQIVNDFQKGDIAEGYSVSREKKESFPLTVTSAQKNPTAFYLCASSTDGDNQPQHFGDGTRLSIL.

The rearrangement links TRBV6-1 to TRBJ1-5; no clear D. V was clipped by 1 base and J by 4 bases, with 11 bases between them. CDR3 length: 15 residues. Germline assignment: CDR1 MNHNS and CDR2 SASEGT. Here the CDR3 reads CASSEVWTANQPQHF. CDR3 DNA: TGTGCCAGCAGTGAAGTTTGGACTGCTAATCAGCCCCAGCATTTT.

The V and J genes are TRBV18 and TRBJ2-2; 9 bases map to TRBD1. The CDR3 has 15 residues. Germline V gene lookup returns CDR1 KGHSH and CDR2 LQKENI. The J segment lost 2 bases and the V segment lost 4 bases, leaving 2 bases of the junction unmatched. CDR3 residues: CASSRGQGNTGELFF. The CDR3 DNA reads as TGTGCCAGCTCACGGGGACAGGGAAACACCGGGGAGCTGTTTTTT. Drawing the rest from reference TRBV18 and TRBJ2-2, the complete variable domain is NAGVMQNPRHLVRRRGQEARLRCSPMKGHSHVYWYRQLPEEGLKFMVYLQKENIIDESGMPKERFSAEFPKEGPSILRIQQVVRGDSAAYFCASSRGQGNTGELFFGEGSRLTVL.

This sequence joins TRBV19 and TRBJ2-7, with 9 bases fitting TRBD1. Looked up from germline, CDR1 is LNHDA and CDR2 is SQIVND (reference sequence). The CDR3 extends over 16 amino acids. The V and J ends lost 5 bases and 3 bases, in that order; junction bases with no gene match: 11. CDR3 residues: CASSEAGTGSIYEQYF. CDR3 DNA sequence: TGTGCCAGTAGTGAAGCCGGGACAGGGAGTATCTACGAGCAGTACTTC.

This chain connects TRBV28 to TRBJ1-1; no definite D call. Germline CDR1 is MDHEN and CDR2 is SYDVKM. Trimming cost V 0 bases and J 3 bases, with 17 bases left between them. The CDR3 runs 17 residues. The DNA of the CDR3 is TGTGCCAGCAGTTTATGGTCAGGAGGAATGGGTCACACTGAAGCTTTCTTT. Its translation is CASSLWSGGMGHTEAFF.

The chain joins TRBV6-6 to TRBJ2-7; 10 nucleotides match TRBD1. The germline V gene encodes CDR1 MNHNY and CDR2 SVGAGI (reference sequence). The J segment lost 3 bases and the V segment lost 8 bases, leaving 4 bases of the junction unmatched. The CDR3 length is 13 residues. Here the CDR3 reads CASGWDRGYEQYF. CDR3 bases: TGTGCCAGCGGGTGGGACAGGGGCTACGAGCAGTACTTC.

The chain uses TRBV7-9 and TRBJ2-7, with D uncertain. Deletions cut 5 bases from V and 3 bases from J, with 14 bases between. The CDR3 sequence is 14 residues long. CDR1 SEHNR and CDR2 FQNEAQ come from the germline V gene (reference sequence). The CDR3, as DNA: TGTGCCAGCAGCAATGTTCAGGATATCTACGAGCAGTACTTC. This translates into CASSNVQDIYEQYF.

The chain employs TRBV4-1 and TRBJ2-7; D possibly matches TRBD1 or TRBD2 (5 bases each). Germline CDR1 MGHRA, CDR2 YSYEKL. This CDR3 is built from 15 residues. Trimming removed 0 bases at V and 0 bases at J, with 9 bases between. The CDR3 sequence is CASSQEWGYSYEQYF. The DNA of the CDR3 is TGCGCCAGCAGCCAAGAATGGGGGTACTCCTACGAGCAGTACTTC.

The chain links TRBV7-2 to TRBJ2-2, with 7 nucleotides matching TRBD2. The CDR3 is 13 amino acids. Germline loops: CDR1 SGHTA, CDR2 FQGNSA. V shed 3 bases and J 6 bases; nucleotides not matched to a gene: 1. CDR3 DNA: TGTGCCAGCAGCTTCGGACTAGCCGGGGAGCTGTTTTTT. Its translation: CASSFGLAGELFF.

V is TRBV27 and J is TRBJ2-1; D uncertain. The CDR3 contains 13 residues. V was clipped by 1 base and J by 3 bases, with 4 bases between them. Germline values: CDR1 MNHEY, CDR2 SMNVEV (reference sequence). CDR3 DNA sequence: TGTGCCAGCAGTTTATTTAGCTACAATGAGCAGTTCTTC. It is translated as CASSLFSYNEQFF.

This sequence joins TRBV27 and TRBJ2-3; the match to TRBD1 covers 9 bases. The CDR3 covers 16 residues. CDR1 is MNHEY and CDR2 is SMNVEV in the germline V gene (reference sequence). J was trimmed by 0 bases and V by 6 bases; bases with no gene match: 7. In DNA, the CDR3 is TGTGCCAGCAGCTGGGACAGGGACCTAAGCACAGATACGCAGTATTTT. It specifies CASSWDRDLSTDTQYF.

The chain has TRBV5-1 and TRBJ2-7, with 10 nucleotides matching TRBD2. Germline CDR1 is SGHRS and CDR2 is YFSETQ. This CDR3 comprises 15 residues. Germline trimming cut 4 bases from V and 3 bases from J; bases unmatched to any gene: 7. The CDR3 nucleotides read TGCGCCAGCAGCGCACTAGCGGGATTTGACTACGAGCAGTACTTC. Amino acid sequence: CASSALAGFDYEQYF. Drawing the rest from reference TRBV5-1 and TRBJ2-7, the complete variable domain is KAGVTQTPRYLIKTRGQQVTLSCSPISGHRSVSWYQQTPGQGLQFLFEYFSETQRNKGNFPGRFSGRQFSNSRSEMNVSTLELGDSALYLCASSALAGFDYEQYFGPGTRLTVT.

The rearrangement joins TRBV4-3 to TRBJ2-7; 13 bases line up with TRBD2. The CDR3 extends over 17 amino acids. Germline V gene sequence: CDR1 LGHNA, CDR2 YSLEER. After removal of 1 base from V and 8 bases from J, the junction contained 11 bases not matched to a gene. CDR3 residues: CASSQVTTSGRARKQYF. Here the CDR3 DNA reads TGCGCCAGCAGCCAAGTCACAACTAGCGGGAGGGCGAGGAAGCAGTACTTC.

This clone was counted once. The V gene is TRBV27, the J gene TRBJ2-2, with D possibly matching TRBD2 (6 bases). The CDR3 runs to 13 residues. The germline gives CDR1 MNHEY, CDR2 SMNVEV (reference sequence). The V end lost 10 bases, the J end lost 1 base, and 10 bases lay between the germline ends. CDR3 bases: TGTGCCAAACGGGGGAGGAACACCGGGGAGCTGTTTTTT. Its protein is CAKRGRNTGELFF.

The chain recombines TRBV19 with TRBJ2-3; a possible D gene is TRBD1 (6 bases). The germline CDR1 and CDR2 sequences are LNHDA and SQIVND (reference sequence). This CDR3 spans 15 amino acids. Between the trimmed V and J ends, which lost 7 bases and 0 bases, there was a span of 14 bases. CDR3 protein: CASTALQGSTDTQYF. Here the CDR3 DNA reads TGTGCCAGTACCGCCTTACAGGGAAGCACAGATACGCAGTATTTT.

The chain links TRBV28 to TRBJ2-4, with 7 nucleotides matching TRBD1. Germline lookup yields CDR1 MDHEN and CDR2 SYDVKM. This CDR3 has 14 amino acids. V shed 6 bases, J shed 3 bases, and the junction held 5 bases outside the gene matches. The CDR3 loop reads CASRATGSKNIQYF. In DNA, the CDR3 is TGTGCCAGCAGGGCGACAGGGAGCAAAAACATTCAGTACTTC.

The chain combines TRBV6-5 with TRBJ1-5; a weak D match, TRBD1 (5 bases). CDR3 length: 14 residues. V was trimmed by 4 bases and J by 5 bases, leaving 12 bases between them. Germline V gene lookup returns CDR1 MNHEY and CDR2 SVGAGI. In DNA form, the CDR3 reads TGTGCCAGCAGTTTACGTCAGGGTTATCAGCCCCAGCATTTT. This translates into CASSLRQGYQPQHF.

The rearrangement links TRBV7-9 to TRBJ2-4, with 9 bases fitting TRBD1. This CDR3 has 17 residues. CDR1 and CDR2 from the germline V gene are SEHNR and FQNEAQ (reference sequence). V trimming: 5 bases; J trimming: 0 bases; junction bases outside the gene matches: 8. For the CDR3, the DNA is TGTGCCAGCAGCCTCGTGGGGGGACAGGGAGCCAAAAACATTCAGTACTTC. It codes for CASSLVGGQGAKNIQYF.

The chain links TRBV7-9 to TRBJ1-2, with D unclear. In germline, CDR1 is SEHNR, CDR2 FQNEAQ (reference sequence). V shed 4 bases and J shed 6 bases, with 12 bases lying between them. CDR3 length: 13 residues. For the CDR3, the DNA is TGTGCCAGCAGCTCGGGGTTAACCCATGGCTACACCTTC. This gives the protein CASSSGLTHGYTF.

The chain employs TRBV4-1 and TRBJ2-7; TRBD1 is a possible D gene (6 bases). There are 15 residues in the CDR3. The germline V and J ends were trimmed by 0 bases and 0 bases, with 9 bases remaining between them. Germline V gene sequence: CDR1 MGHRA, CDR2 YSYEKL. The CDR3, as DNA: TGCGCCAGCAGCCAAGATAGGGGGAGCTCCTACGAGCAGTACTTC. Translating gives CASSQDRGSSYEQYF.

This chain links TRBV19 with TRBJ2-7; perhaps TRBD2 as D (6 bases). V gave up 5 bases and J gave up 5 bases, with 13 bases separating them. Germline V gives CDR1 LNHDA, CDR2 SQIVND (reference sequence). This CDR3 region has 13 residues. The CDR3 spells CASSRAGRDEQYF. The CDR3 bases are TGTGCCAGTAGTCGGGCGGGACGGGACGAGCAGTACTTC. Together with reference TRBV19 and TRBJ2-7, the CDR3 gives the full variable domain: DGGITQSPKYLFRKEGQNVTLSCEQNLNHDAMYWYRQDPGQGLRLIYYSQIVNDFQKGDIAEGYSVSREKKESFPLTVTSAQKNPTAFYLCASSRAGRDEQYFGPGTRLTVT.

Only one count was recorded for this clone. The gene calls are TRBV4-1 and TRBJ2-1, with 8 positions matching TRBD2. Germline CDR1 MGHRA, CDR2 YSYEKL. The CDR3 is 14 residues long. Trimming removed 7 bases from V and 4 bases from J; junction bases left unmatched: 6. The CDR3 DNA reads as TGCGCCAGCACCGAGCGGGAGCTTTACAATGAGCAGTTCTTC. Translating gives CASTERELYNEQFF.

The CDR3 DNA reads TGCGCCAGCAGCCCCTTAATTAAGACTGAAGCTTTCTTT. It yields the protein CASSPLIKTEAFF. The V gene is TRBV4-1, the J gene TRBJ1-1; no clear D gene. Germline V gives CDR1 MGHRA, CDR2 YSYEKL. V lost 4 bases and J lost 5, with 11 bases in between. The CDR3 has 13 amino acids.

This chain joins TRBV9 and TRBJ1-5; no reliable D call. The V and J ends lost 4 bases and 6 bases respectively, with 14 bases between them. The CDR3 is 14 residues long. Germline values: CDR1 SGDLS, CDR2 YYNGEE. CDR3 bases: TGTGCCAGCAGCTCCGCCCCCTCGGGTCAGCCCCAGCATTTT. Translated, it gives CASSSAPSGQPQHF.

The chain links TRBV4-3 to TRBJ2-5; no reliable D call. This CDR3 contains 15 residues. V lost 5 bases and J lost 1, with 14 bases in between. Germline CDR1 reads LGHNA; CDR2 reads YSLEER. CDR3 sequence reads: CASSRILAVQETQYF. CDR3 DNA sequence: TGCGCCAGCAGCAGAATCCTGGCTGTCCAAGAGACCCAGTACTTC.

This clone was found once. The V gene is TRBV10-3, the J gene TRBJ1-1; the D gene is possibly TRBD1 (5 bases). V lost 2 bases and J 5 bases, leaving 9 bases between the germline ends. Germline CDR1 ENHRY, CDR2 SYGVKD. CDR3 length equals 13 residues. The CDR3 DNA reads TGTGCCATCAGTGAGGGGGGAGGTACTGAAGCTTTCTTT. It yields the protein CAISEGGGTEAFF.